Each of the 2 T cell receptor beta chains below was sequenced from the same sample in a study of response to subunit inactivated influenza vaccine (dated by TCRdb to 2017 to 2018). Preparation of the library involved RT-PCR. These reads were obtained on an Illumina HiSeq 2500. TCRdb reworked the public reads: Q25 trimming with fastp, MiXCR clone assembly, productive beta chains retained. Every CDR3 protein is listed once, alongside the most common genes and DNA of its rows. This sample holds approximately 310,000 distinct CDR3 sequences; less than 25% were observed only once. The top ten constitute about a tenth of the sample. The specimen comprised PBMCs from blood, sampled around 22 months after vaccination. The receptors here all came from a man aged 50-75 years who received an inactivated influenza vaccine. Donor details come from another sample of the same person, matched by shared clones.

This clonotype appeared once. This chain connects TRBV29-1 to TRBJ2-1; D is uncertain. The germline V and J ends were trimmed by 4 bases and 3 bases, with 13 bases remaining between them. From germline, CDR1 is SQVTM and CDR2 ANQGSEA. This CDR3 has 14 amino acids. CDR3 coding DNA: TGCAGCGTTGGGCCTTCCAAACTCTACAATGAGCAGTTCTTC. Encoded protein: CSVGPSKLYNEQFF.

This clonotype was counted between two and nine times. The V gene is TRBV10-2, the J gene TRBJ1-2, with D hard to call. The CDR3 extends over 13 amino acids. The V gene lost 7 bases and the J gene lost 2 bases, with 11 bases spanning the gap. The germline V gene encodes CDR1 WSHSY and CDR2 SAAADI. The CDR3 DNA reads TGCGCCAGCAAAGGGTTCTCAAACTATGGCTACACCTTC. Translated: CASKGFSNYGYTF.